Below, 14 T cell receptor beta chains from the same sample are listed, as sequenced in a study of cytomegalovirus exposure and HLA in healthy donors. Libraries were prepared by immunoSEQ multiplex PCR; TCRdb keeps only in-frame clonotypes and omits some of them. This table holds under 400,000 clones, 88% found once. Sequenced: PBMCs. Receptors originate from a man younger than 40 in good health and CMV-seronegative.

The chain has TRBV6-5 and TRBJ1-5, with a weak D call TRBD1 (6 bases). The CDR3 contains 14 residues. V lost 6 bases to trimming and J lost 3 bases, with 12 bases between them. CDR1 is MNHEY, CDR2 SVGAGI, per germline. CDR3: CASSPDSPNQPQHF. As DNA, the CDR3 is TGTGCCAGCAGCCCGGACAGCCCCAATCAGCCCCAGCATTTT.

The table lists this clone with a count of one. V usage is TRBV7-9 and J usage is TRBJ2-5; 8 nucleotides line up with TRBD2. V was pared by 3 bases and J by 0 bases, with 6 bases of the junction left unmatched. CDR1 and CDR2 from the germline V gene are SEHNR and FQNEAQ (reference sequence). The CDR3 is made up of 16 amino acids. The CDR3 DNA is TGTGCCAGCAGCTTGTCGGGGGGGCGGTACCAAGAGACCCAGTACTTC. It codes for CASSLSGGRYQETQYF.

CDR3 sequence reads: CASSESGGGRGYGYTF. The CDR3 DNA reads as TGTGCCAGCAGTGAGTCCGGAGGGGGCCGGGGATATGGCTACACCTTC. The genes are TRBV6-1 and TRBJ1-2; 7 nucleotides match TRBD1. The CDR3 sequence is 16 residues long. V lost 3 bases and J lost 5; bases outside the gene matches: 12. Germline lookup yields CDR1 MNHNS and CDR2 SASEGT.

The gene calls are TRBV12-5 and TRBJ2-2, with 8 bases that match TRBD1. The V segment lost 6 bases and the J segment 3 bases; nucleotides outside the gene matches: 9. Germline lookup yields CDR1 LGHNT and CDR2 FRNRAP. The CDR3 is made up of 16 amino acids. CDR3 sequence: CASGPGTGQYTGELFF. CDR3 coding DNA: TGTGCTAGTGGCCCCGGGACAGGCCAATACACCGGGGAGCTGTTTTTT. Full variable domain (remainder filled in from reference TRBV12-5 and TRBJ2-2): DARVTQTPRHKVTEMGQEVTMRCQPILGHNTVFWYRQTMMQGLELLAYFRNRAPLDDSGMPKDRFSAEMPDATLATLKIQPSEPRDSAVYFCASGPGTGQYTGELFFGEGSRLTVL.

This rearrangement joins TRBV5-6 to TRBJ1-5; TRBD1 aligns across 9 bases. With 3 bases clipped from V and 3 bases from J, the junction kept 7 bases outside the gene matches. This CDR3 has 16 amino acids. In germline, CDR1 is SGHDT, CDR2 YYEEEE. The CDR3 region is CASSSMDRGYNQPQHF. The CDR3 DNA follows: TGTGCCAGCAGCTCCATGGACAGGGGTTACAATCAGCCCCAGCATTTT. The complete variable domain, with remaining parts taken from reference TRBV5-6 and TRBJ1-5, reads DAGVTQSPTHLIKTRGQQVTLRCSPKSGHDTVSWYQQALGQGPQFIFQYYEEEERQRGNFPDRFSGHQFPNYSSELNVNALLLGDSALYLCASSSMDRGYNQPQHFGDGTRLSIL.

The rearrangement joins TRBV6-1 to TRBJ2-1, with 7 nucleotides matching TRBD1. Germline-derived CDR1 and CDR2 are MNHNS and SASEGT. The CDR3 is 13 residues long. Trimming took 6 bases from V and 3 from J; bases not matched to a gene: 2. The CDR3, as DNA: TGTGCCAGCAGGGCAGGGGGCTACAATGAGCAGTTCTTC. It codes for CASRAGGYNEQFF.

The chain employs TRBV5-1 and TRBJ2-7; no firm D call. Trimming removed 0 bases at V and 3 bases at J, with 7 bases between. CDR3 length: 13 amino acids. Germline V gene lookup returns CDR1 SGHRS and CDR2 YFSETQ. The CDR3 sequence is CASSLVASYEQYF. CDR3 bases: TGCGCCAGCAGCTTGGTGGCCAGCTACGAGCAGTACTTC.

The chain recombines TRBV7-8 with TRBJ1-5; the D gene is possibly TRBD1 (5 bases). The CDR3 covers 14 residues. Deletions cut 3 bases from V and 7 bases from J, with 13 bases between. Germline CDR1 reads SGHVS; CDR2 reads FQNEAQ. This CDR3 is CASSLVGAGQPQHF. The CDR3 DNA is TGTGCCAGCAGCTTGGTAGGGGCTGGCCAGCCCCAGCATTTT. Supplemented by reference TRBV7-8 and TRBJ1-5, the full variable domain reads GAGVSQSPRYKVAKRGQDVALRCDPISGHVSLFWYQQALGQGPEFLTYFQNEAQLDKSGLPSDRFFAERPEGSVSTLKIQRTQQEDSAVYLCASSLVGAGQPQHFGDGTRLSIL.

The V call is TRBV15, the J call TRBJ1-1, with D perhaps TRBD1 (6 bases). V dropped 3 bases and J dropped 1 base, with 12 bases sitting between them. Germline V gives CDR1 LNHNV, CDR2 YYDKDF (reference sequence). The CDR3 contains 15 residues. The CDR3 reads CATSRGTRENTEAFF. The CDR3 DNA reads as TGTGCCACCAGCAGGGGGACACGGGAGAACACTGAAGCTTTCTTT.

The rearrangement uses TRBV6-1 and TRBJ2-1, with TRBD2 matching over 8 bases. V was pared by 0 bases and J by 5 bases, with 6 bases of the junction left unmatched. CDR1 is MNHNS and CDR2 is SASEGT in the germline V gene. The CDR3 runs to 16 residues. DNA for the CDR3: TGTGCCAGCAGTGAAGCCGGGACTAGTCCCCACAATGAGCAGTTCTTC. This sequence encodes CASSEAGTSPHNEQFF.

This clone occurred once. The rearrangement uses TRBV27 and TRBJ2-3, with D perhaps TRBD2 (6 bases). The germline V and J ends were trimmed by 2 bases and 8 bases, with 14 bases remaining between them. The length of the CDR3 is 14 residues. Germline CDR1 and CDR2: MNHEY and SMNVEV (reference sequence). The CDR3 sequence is CASSLLNQGGTQYF. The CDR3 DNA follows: TGTGCCAGCAGTTTACTAAATCAGGGAGGTACGCAGTATTTT.

CDR3 coding DNA: TGTGCCAGCAGCCAACCCTCCCAGTATGAGCAGTTCTTC. Amino acid sequence: CASSQPSQYEQFF. The V call is TRBV7-2, the J call TRBJ2-1; D gene ambiguous. V shed 5 bases and J shed 8 bases, with 13 bases lying between them. Germline values: CDR1 SGHTA, CDR2 FQGNSA. This CDR3 is built from 13 residues.

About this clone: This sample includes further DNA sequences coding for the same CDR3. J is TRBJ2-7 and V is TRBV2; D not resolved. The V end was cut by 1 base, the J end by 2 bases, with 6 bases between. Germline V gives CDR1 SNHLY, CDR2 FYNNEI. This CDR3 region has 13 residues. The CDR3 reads CASSEGLPYEQYF. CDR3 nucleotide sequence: TGTGCCAGCAGTGAAGGGCTCCCCTACGAGCAGTACTTC.

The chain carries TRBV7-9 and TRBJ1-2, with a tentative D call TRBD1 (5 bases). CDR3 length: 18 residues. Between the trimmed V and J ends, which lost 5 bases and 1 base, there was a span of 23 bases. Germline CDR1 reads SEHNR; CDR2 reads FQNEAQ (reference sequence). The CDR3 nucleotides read TGTGCCAGCAGCCCAGAAAAGGCGATCGGGGGGAATAACTATGGCTACACCTTC. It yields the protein CASSPEKAIGGNNYGYTF.